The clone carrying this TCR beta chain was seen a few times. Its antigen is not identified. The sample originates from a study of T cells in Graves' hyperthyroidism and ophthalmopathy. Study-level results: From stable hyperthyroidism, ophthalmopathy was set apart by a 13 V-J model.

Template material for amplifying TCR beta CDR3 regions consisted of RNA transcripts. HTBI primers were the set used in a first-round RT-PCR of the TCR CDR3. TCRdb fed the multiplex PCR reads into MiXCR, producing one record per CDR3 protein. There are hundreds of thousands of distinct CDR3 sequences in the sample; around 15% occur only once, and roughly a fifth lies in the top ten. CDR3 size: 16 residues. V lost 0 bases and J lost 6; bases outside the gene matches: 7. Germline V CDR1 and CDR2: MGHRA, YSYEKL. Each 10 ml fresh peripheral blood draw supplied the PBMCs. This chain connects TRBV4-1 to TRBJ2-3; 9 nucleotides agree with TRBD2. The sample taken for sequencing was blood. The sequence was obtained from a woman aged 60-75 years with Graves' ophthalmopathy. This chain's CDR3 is CASSQEFSGRRDTQYF. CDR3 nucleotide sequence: TGCGCCAGCAGCCAAGAGTTCAGCGGGAGGAGGGATACGCAGTATTTT.